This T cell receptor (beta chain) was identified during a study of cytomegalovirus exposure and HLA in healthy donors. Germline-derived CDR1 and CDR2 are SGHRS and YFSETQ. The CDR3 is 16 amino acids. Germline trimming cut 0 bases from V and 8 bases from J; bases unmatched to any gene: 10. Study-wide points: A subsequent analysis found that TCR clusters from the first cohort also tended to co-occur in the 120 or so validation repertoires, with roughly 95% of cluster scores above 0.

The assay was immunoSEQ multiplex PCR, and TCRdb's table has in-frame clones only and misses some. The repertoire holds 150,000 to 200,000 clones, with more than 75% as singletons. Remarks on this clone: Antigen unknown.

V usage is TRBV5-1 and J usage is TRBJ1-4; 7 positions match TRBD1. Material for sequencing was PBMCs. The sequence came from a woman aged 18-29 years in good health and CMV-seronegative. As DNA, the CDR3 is TGCGCCAGCAGCTTGGGAGACAGGGTCGAGGGGGAAAAACTGTTTTTT. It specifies CASSLGDRVEGEKLFF.